The 28 T cell receptor beta chains in this list originate from one sample, sequenced in a study of cytomegalovirus exposure and HLA in healthy donors. Assay used: immunoSEQ multiplex PCR; TCRdb lists only in-frame clones, some missing. The sample carries 120,000 or so clones, over 85% recorded once. Sequenced input: PBMCs. The receptors come from a woman aged 18-35 years in good health and CMV-seronegative.

The chain couples TRBV5-6 to TRBJ1-1, with TRBD1 matching 9 bases. V lost 4 bases and J lost 4; bases outside the gene matches: 8. The CDR3 is 15 amino acids. Germline CDR1 and CDR2: SGHDT and YYEEEE. CDR3 loop: CASSPGGQGSTEAFF. The CDR3 DNA follows: TGTGCCAGCAGCCCGGGGGGACAGGGATCCACTGAAGCTTTCTTT.

V usage is TRBV11-2 and J usage is TRBJ2-3, with 11 nucleotides matching TRBD2. There are 17 residues in the CDR3. Germline CDR1 is SGHAT and CDR2 is FQNNGV. Unmatched junction bases numbered 11, after V lost 4 bases and J lost 5 bases. CDR3: CASSYRRASGGRDTQYF. In DNA form, the CDR3 reads TGTGCCAGCAGCTACCGAAGGGCTAGCGGGGGGAGAGATACGCAGTATTTT. Together with reference TRBV11-2 and TRBJ2-3, the CDR3 gives the full variable domain: EAGVAQSPRYKIIEKRQSVAFWCNPISGHATLYWYQQILGQGPKLLIQFQNNGVVDDSQLPKDRFSAERLKGVDSTLKIQPAKLEDSAVYLCASSYRRASGGRDTQYFGPGTRLTVL.

The chain uses TRBV5-4 and TRBJ2-1, with 7 bases fitting TRBD2. The germline gives CDR1 SGHNT, CDR2 YYREEE (reference sequence). The CDR3 spans 14 residues. J lost 9 bases, V lost 5 bases, and 11 bases had no gene match. CDR3 bases: TGTGCCAGCAGTATTAGGGCGGGGAGGGGTGAGCAGTTCTTC. Its translation: CASSIRAGRGEQFF.

The chain carries TRBV27 and TRBJ2-1; 7 bases line up with TRBD1. J was trimmed by 7 bases and V by 5 bases; bases with no gene match: 8. Germline CDR1 and CDR2: MNHEY and SMNVEV (reference sequence). CDR3 length: 14 amino acids. In DNA form, the CDR3 reads TGTGCCAGCAGTCAACGACAGGGTGGGAATGAGCAGTTCTTC. As protein: CASSQRQGGNEQFF.

This clone was seen a single time. V gene TRBV14 combines with J gene TRBJ1-4, with TRBD1 matching over 7 bases. CDR1 is SGHDN and CDR2 is FVKESK in the germline V gene. This CDR3 is built from 19 residues. The V gene end was trimmed by 4 bases and the J gene end by 10 bases; junction bases not matched to a gene: 24. CDR3 region: CASSPAGTDRALNDGKLFF. As DNA, the CDR3 is TGTGCCAGCAGCCCGGCTGGGACAGACCGTGCCCTTAATGATGGAAAACTGTTTTTT.

The chain recombines TRBV6-5 with TRBJ1-2, with 7 bases lining up with TRBD1. This CDR3 contains 14 residues. Germline CDR1 reads MNHEY; CDR2 reads SVGAGI. The V segment lost 4 bases and the J segment 2 bases; nucleotides outside the gene matches: 4. The DNA for the CDR3 is TGTGCCAGCAGTTCCTCCAGGGGGAACTATGGCTACACCTTC. Protein sequence: CASSSSRGNYGYTF.

The chain joins TRBV6-6 to TRBJ1-5, with a weak D call TRBD1 (6 bases). This CDR3 has 13 residues. Germline V CDR1 and CDR2: MNHNY, SVGAGI (reference sequence). V shed 4 bases and J shed 5 bases, with 9 bases lying between them. CDR3 sequence: CASSLSGDQPQHF. The CDR3 bases are TGTGCCAGCAGTTTATCAGGGGATCAGCCCCAGCATTTT.

The DNA for the CDR3 is TGTGCCATCAGCCACTCGGACAGGGGGCAAGGCGGGGAGCTGTTTTTT. Translating gives CAISHSDRGQGGELFF. This chain connects TRBV10-3 to TRBJ2-2; 11 bases are a match to TRBD1. J lost 7 bases, V lost 6 bases, and 10 bases had no gene match. The length of the CDR3 is 16 residues. CDR1 is ENHRY and CDR2 is SYGVKD in the germline V gene.

This clone was detected a few times. The chain links TRBV2 to TRBJ1-2; D is unresolved. The V gene's germline CDR1 is SNHLY and CDR2 FYNNEI. The CDR3 is made up of 12 amino acids. V was shortened by 7 bases and J by 1 base, with 7 bases between the two germline ends. CDR3 nucleotides: TGTGCCAGCAAAGCGGATAACTATGGCTACACCTTC. Translated, it gives CASKADNYGYTF.

This chain uses TRBV5-5 with TRBJ2-3; weak D call: TRBD1 (5 bases). The V end was cut by 1 base, the J end by 5 bases, with 8 bases between. Germline V gives CDR1 SGHKS, CDR2 YYEKEE (reference sequence). The CDR3 totals 13 residues. The CDR3 nucleotides read TGTGCCAGCAGCTTGACAGGACGAGATACGCAGTATTTT. It yields the protein CASSLTGRDTQYF.

As DNA, the CDR3 is TGCGCCAGCAGCTTGGGGACAGCCAACCAAGAGACCCAGTACTTC. Translating it yields CASSLGTANQETQYF. This chain links TRBV5-1 with TRBJ2-5, with D possibly being TRBD1 (6 bases). Germline V gene sequence: CDR1 SGHRS, CDR2 YFSETQ. V was pared by 0 bases and J by 0 bases, with 9 bases between. This CDR3 has 15 residues.

The chain is built from TRBV19 and TRBJ1-2; D ambiguous. Between the trimmed V and J ends, which lost 4 bases and 3 bases, there was a span of 3 bases. CDR1 LNHDA and CDR2 SQIVND come from the germline V gene (reference sequence). The CDR3 is made up of 11 amino acids. CDR3 DNA: TGTGCCAGTAGTACCTACTATGGCTACACCTTC. It translates to CASSTYYGYTF.

This chain joins TRBV29-1 and TRBJ2-1; 9 bases are shared with TRBD2. The V and J ends lost 4 bases and 5 bases, in that order; junction bases with no gene match: 15. This CDR3 is built from 17 residues. Germline V gene data show CDR1 as SQVTM and CDR2 as ANQGSEA. The CDR3 is CSVVKAGSGSLHNEQFF. DNA of the CDR3: TGCAGCGTTGTTAAAGCTGGTAGCGGGAGCCTCCACAATGAGCAGTTCTTC.

The gene calls are TRBV27 and TRBJ2-5; 11 bases fit TRBD1. Per the germline V gene, CDR1 is MNHEY and CDR2 is SMNVEV (reference sequence). The trim removed 6 bases at V and 11 bases at J, leaving 11 bases unmatched. The CDR3 runs to 14 residues. CDR3 nucleotides: TGTGCCAGCAGGGAGGGGACAGGGGGAATTTGGCAGTACTTC. This translates into CASREGTGGIWQYF.

The J gene is TRBJ2-7, the V gene TRBV28; 7 nucleotides match TRBD2. Germline values: CDR1 MDHEN, CDR2 SYDVKM. Germline trimming cut 6 bases from V and 5 bases from J; bases unmatched to any gene: 10. This CDR3 region has 14 residues. CDR3 sequence: CASRGTGTTDEQYF. DNA for the CDR3: TGTGCCAGCAGAGGAACCGGGACTACCGACGAGCAGTACTTC. Together with reference TRBV28 and TRBJ2-7, the CDR3 gives the full variable domain: DVKVTQSSRYLVKRTGEKVFLECVQDMDHENMFWYRQDPGLGLRLIYFSYDVKMKEKGDIPEGYSVSREKKERFSLILESASTNQTSMYLCASRGTGTTDEQYFGPGTRLTVT.

The chain recombines TRBV2 with TRBJ2-3, with a weak D call TRBD1 (6 bases). The germline V gene has CDR1 SNHLY and CDR2 FYNNEI. Trimming pared 2 bases from V and 2 bases from J, leaving 11 bases between. This CDR3 region has 15 residues. Here the CDR3 DNA reads TGTGCCAGCAGTGAATGGACAGACCTCACAGATACGCAGTATTTT. The encoded protein is CASSEWTDLTDTQYF.

This chain connects TRBV13 to TRBJ1-5; possible D gene TRBD1, 5 bases. Per the germline V gene, CDR1 is PRHDT and CDR2 is FYEKMQ (reference sequence). The CDR3 loop spans 15 amino acids. Trimming left V 4 bases short and J 5 bases short, with 15 bases between. CDR3 bases: TGTGCCAGCAGCTCAACGGACACATACGATCAGCCCCAGCATTTT. Residues: CASSSTDTYDQPQHF.

The chain carries TRBV27 and TRBJ2-1, with D possibly TRBD1 on 5 matching bases. CDR1 is MNHEY and CDR2 is SMNVEV in the germline V gene (reference sequence). The CDR3 has 13 amino acids. The CDR3 is CSTGYGAYNEQFF. For the CDR3, the DNA is TGTTCGACCGGGTATGGGGCATACAATGAGCAGTTCTTC.

The V gene is TRBV6-5, the J gene TRBJ1-2; the match to TRBD1 covers 10 bases. Germline V gene lookup returns CDR1 MNHEY and CDR2 SVGAGI. V dropped 5 bases and J dropped 6; count of bases not matched to a gene: 9. There are 15 residues in the CDR3. As DNA, the CDR3 is TGTGCCAGCAGTCCACGACAGGGGGCCTCCGATGGCTACACCTTC. Amino acids: CASSPRQGASDGYTF.

The rearrangement links TRBV27 to TRBJ1-4; TRBD1 aligns across 10 bases. V gave up 8 bases and J gave up 3 bases; unmatched junction bases: 3. The length of the CDR3 is 14 residues. CDR1 MNHEY and CDR2 SMNVEV come from the germline V gene (reference sequence). This CDR3 is CASCGQGANEKLFF. The CDR3 DNA reads TGTGCCAGCTGTGGACAGGGGGCTAATGAAAAACTGTTTTTT.

This clone was seen more than once but under ten times. The chain couples TRBV30 to TRBJ1-2; the D is unclear. The germline V gene has CDR1 GTSNPN and CDR2 SVGIG (reference sequence). With 4 bases removed from V and 8 bases from J, the gap between germline ends came to 20 bases. There are 14 residues in the CDR3. CDR3 bases: TGTGCCTGGAAGGAGGGTTCAATGGCGCGAGGCTACACCTTC. It yields the protein CAWKEGSMARGYTF.

This clone was observed a single time. This chain joins TRBV28 and TRBJ2-7; a possible D gene is TRBD1 (6 bases). Trimming took off 5 bases at V and 3 bases at J, with 14 bases between the two ends. The CDR3 totals 14 residues. Germline V gene lookup returns CDR1 MDHEN and CDR2 SYDVKM. Here the CDR3 reads CASSRLTGFYEQYF. CDR3 nucleotides: TGTGCCAGCAGTCGCCTGACAGGTTTCTACGAGCAGTACTTC.

The chain uses TRBV6-4 and TRBJ2-3; maybe TRBD2 (6 bases). The CDR3 has 14 amino acids. V was cut by 4 bases and J by 4 bases, with 12 bases left in between. Germline CDR1 MRHNA, CDR2 SNTAGT. In DNA form, the CDR3 reads TGTGCCAGCAGTGCAACCGGGACTGCAGATACGCAGTATTTT. Its protein is CASSATGTADTQYF.

This clone was seen a single time. The chain carries TRBV30 and TRBJ2-3; 9 bases fit TRBD1. This CDR3 is built from 15 residues. V lost 0 bases to trimming and J lost 4 bases; unmatched junction nucleotides: 5. Germline lookup yields CDR1 GTSNPN and CDR2 SVGIG (reference sequence). This CDR3 is CAWSVGDRDADTQYF. The CDR3 DNA sequence: TGTGCCTGGAGTGTGGGGGACAGGGACGCAGATACGCAGTATTTT.

DNA of the CDR3: TGTGCCAGCAGCTTGGGGGGGCTTGGAAACACCATATATTTT. Translating it yields CASSLGGLGNTIYF. V usage is TRBV5-5 and J usage is TRBJ1-3; a weak D match, TRBD1 (6 bases). Trimming shortened V by 0 bases and J by 3 bases, and 7 bases separated the two germline ends. Germline assignment: CDR1 SGHKS and CDR2 YYEKEE (reference sequence). The CDR3 has 14 residues.

This chain connects TRBV4-2 to TRBJ2-3; TRBD2 matches at 10 bases. The J segment lost 0 bases and the V segment lost 4 bases, leaving 7 bases of the junction unmatched. The CDR3 consists of 17 residues. CDR1 LGHNA and CDR2 YNFKEQ come from the germline V gene. CDR3 bases: TGTGCCAGCAGCCCTTCCGGACTAGCGGCTAGCACAGATACGCAGTATTTT. Translated: CASSPSGLAASTDTQYF.

This clone was detected once. This chain joins TRBV27 and TRBJ2-7; D uncertain. The CDR3 is 14 amino acids. Germline values: CDR1 MNHEY, CDR2 SMNVEV (reference sequence). V was pared by 1 base and J by 1 base, with 8 bases between. For the CDR3, the DNA is TGTGCCAGCAGTTTATTTGGCAGATCCTACGAGCAGTACTTC. The encoded protein is CASSLFGRSYEQYF.

V is TRBV5-6 and J is TRBJ1-1, with 11 positions matching TRBD1. Germline CDR1 is SGHDT and CDR2 is YYEEEE. J lost 3 bases, V lost 3 bases, and 7 bases had no gene match. This CDR3 region has 16 residues. The CDR3 bases are TGTGCCAGCAGCTCCGGACAGGGGGCAGGGGACACTGAAGCTTTCTTT. Its translation: CASSSGQGAGDTEAFF.